This TCR beta chain stems from a study of cytomegalovirus exposure and HLA in healthy donors. Study-wide background: From about 170 million T cells, an earlier analysis saw approximately 120 million unique TCR beta sequences.

Turning to this clone: The antigen is not known.

PCR employed 60 Vbeta and 13 Jbeta primers. Data came from immunoSEQ multiplex PCR; TCRdb stores just in-frame clones and leaves some out. The repertoire holds some 200,000 clones, with 70% to 80% as singletons. Study-wide points: There was a cluster of highly shared sequence variants that was likely a sequencing artifact. Prior analysis indicated that the majority of TCR beta V segments exhibited productivity approximately 87% or approximately 30% of the time.

From germline, CDR1 is SGHRS and CDR2 YFSETQ. The CDR3 totals 14 residues. Trimming stripped 3 bases from V and 4 bases from J, with 12 bases between. Whereas donors were nominally healthy upon sampling, unrecorded immune exposures were probable. Sequencing was carried out using PBMCs. This receptor was taken from a woman aged 60-75 years in good health and CMV-seropositive. V gene TRBV5-1 combines with J gene TRBJ2-3; TRBD2 might be the D (6 bases). CDR3 bases: TGCGCCAGCAGCTCCCCATGGGGGGCAGATACGCAGTATTTT. Its translation: CASSSPWGADTQYF.